This TCR beta chain was found in a study of blood T cells in healthy people across ages. The CDR3 is 14 residues long. Next came a second PCR, run for about 6 to 12 cycles, which used a sample-barcoded 5' primer along with a J-beta primer mix. MiXCR, run by TCRdb on the 5' RACE reads, gives a single entry per CDR3 protein. The repertoire holds approximately 1,000,000 distinct CDR3 sequences, with roughly two fifths as singletons. The sequence was collected from a man aged 18 to 35 in good health. The genes are TRBV21-1 and TRBJ1-5; the table gives TRBD1 as D, unverified against the DNA. TRBV21-1 is shown as a pseudogene. Sequencing used blood. In nucleotides, the CDR3 is TGTGCCAGCACCCAAAAGGGGGGCAGGCAGCCCCAGCATTTT. This gives the protein CASTQKGGRQPQHF.